This is a list of T cell receptor beta chains from one sample in a study of PD-1 blockade in mismatch repair-deficient tumors. TCRdb's copy holds only in-frame clones and misses some; the assay was immunoSEQ multiplex PCR. Of around 100,000 clones in the sample, roughly 80% were seen once. Sample: peripheral blood, taken more than 58 weeks after starting pembrolizumab. These receptor sequences come from an adult with mismatch repair-deficient cancer. The CDR3 runs from the conserved cysteine through the conserved F or W. D genes are given only for firm matches. A clone size is listed for some rows: how often the clone was seen (once, few, many), or a class if it is expanded.

14	TRBV27	NA	few	TRBJ1-5	TGTGCCAGCAGTCCTGGGCAGGTGATGAGGCCCCAGCATTTT	CASSPGQVMRPQHF
14	TRBV5-6	TRBD2	NA	TRBJ2-1	TGTGCCAGCAGAGGGTCTAGCGGGAGTCATGAGCAGTTCTTC	CASRGSSGSHEQFF
16	TRBV7-3	TRBD1	NA	TRBJ2-1	TGTGCCAGCAGCTTAAAATCACAGGGGGCCTACAATGAGCAGTTCTTC	CASSLKSQGAYNEQFF
14	TRBV7-6	TRBD1	NA	TRBJ2-7	TGTGCCAGCAGCTTAGGGGGGACAGCAAACGAGCAGTACTTC	CASSLGGTANEQYF
13	TRBV28	NA	NA	TRBJ2-2	TGTGCCAGCGAATCCCCGGGGTCCCGGGAGCTGTTTTTT	CASESPGSRELFF
15	TRBV14	TRBD1	once	TRBJ2-2	TGTGCCAGCAGTACCGGGACAGGGTGGGCCGGGGAGCTGTTTTTT	CASSTGTGWAGELFF
14	TRBV5-1	TRBD1	NA	TRBJ1-2	TGCGCCAGCGCACCCGACAGGGCTAACTATGGCTACACCTTC	CASAPDRANYGYTF
14	TRBV30	TRBD1	NA	TRBJ1-1	TGTGCCTGGAGTGGGGACAGAGGCAACACTGAAGCTTTCTTT	CAWSGDRGNTEAFF
18	TRBV7-2	TRBD1	NA	TRBJ2-6	TGTGCCAGCAGCCTCCGGACAGGGGGCTTGACTGGGGCCAACGTCCTGACTTTC	CASSLRTGGLTGANVLTF
11	TRBV30	NA	NA	TRBJ2-1	TGTGCCTGCTCGCGATCGCATGAGCAGTTCTTC	CACSRSHEQFF
16	TRBV27	TRBD1	NA	TRBJ1-3	TGTGCCAGCAGTATGACAGGGTTTCACTCTGGAAACACCATATATTTT	CASSMTGFHSGNTIYF
16	TRBV6-5	TRBD1	once	TRBJ2-5	TGTGCCAGCAGTTACCGCGGGACAGGGGGTCAAGAGACCCAGTACTTC	CASSYRGTGGQETQYF
16	TRBV4-3	NA	NA	TRBJ1-2	TGCGCCAGCAGCCAAGATCTGTCAGGGATGCGCTATGGCTACACCTTC	CASSQDLSGMRYGYTF
16	TRBV9	NA	NA	TRBJ2-1	TGTGCCAGCAGCGGTCCCGTTGGTGGGGGCTACAATGAGCAGTTCTTC	CASSGPVGGGYNEQFF
16	TRBV13	TRBD2	few	TRBJ2-3	TGTGCCAGCAGCATTAACAGCGGGAGGGCCGCTGATACGCAGTATTTT	CASSINSGRAADTQYF
14	TRBV6-1	TRBD1	few	TRBJ1-2	TGTGCCAGCAGAAGGGGCAGGGGGCCGGGTGGCTACACCTTC	CASRRGRGPGGYTF
13	TRBV27	NA	NA	TRBJ1-1	TGTGCCAGCAGTACCCCTCGGACGGGTGAAGCTTTCTTT	CASSTPRTGEAFF
15	TRBV5-4	TRBD2	NA	TRBJ2-3	TGTGCCAGCAGAGGGACTAGCGGGAGATCAGATACGCAGTATTTT	CASRGTSGRSDTQYF
14	TRBV4-2	NA	NA	TRBJ2-3	TGTGCCAGCAGCCAAGCCCCCGAAGGCCGTACGCAGTATTTT	CASSQAPEGRTQYF
15	TRBV7-8	TRBD1	NA	TRBJ2-7	TGTGCCAGCACCTTAGGGGGACAGGGGTCCTACGAGCAGTACTTC	CASTLGGQGSYEQYF
17	TRBV12-5	TRBD1	NA	TRBJ1-2	TGTGCTAGTGGTTTTACGTACGACTTACAGGGGGCGGATGGCTACACCTTC	CASGFTYDLQGADGYTF
16	TRBV13	TRBD2	NA	TRBJ2-3	TGTGCCAGCAGCTCCTCCGGGACTAGCGGAGGAGATACGCAGTATTTT	CASSSSGTSGGDTQYF
15	TRBV7-2	TRBD1	few	TRBJ1-1	TGTGCCAGCAGCACTAGGACAGGTATGAACACTGAAGCTTTCTTT	CASSTRTGMNTEAFF
13	TRBV7-3	NA	few	TRBJ1-5	TGTGCCAGCAGTCCGGACAGAAATCAGCCCCAGCATTTT	CASSPDRNQPQHF
12	TRBV10-3	TRBD1	NA	TRBJ1-2	TGTGCCATCAGTCCCGACAGGGAGGGCTACACCTTC	CAISPDREGYTF
16	TRBV18	TRBD1	NA	TRBJ2-1	TGTGCCAGCTCATCACAGGGGGCTAGCGGCTACAATGAGCAGTTCTTC	CASSSQGASGYNEQFF
17	TRBV27	NA	NA	TRBJ2-2	TGTGCCAGCAGTCGGGACTCCGAGCGCGTTTTGGCCGGGGAGCTGTTTTTT	CASSRDSERVLAGELFF
15	TRBV7-6	TRBD1	NA	TRBJ2-2	TGTGCCAGCAGCCCCCGGGACAGGGATACCGGGGAGCTGTTTTTT	CASSPRDRDTGELFF
14	TRBV6-5	NA	NA	TRBJ1-1	TGTGCCAGCAGCCGATCAACAGTGAACACTGAAGCTTTCTTT	CASSRSTVNTEAFF
10	TRBV27	NA	medium-sized	TRBJ1-1	TGTGCCAGCAGTTCCAGGAGAGCTTTCTTT	CASSSRRAFF
15	TRBV6-6	TRBD1	once	TRBJ2-7	TGTGCCAGCAGACGGGACAGTCCGATTTCCTACGAGCAGTACTTC	CASRRDSPISYEQYF
14	TRBV7-7	NA	few	TRBJ2-7	TGTGCTAGCAGCCCGACTGCGGGGACCTACGAGCAGTACTTC	CASSPTAGTYEQYF
12	TRBV5-1	NA	NA	TRBJ2-3	TGCGCCAGCAAGTGGGAGGCAGATACGCAGTATTTT	CASKWEADTQYF
14	TRBV19	TRBD2	once	TRBJ2-1	TGTGCCACTAGCGGGCTCAGCTCCTACAATGAGCAGTTCTTC	CATSGLSSYNEQFF
11	TRBV11-3	NA	NA	TRBJ1-1	TGTGCCAGACAGGAGAACACTGAAGCTTTCTTT	CARQENTEAFF
15	TRBV7-2	TRBD2	few	TRBJ2-7	TGTGCCAGCAGCTTAGGCGGGAGAGATAAGGCCGAGCAGTACTTC	CASSLGGRDKAEQYF
15	TRBV5-6	NA	once	TRBJ2-1	TGTGCCAGCAGCCCGGACTCCCTCGGGGCCAATGAGCAGTTCTTC	CASSPDSLGANEQFF
11	TRBV5-1	NA	few	TRBJ2-5	TGCGCCAGCACCTGGAGGGAGACCCAGTACTTC	CASTWRETQYF
15	TRBV27	TRBD2	NA	TRBJ2-7	TGTGCCAGCAGCCTACGACTAGCGGGAGGCTACGAGCAGTACTTC	CASSLRLAGGYEQYF
15	TRBV5-8	TRBD1	NA	TRBJ2-7	TGTGCCAGCAGCGGCGAGGGGACAGGGACCTACGAGCAGTACTTC	CASSGEGTGTYEQYF
16	TRBV2	NA	NA	TRBJ2-1	TGTGCCAGCAGTGAAATGGGCAGGAGCTCCTACAATGAGCAGTTCTTC	CASSEMGRSSYNEQFF
13	TRBV7-3	TRBD2	NA	TRBJ2-3	TGTGCCAGCAGCCCAATAGCGGGACGTACGCAGTATTTT	CASSPIAGRTQYF
15	TRBV7-2	NA	NA	TRBJ2-1	TGTGCCAGCAGCTTAGATCCAGCGGGTATCTATGAGCAGTTCTTC	CASSLDPAGIYEQFF
19	TRBV19	TRBD2	NA	TRBJ2-1	TGTGCCAGTAGTACGGGACTAGCGGGGGAGAGGGGCTCCTACAATGAGCAGTTCTTC	CASSTGLAGERGSYNEQFF
11	TRBV11-2	NA	NA	TRBJ2-5	TGTGCCAGCAGCTTAAAAGAGACCCAGTACTTC	CASSLKETQYF
13	TRBV18	TRBD1	NA	TRBJ1-5	TGTGCCAGCTCACCCACAGGGGACCAGCCCCAGCATTTT	CASSPTGDQPQHF
16	TRBV6-6	TRBD2	once	TRBJ2-5	TGTGCCAGCAGTTACTCGAATACGGGGGGGAGAGAGACCCAGTACTTC	CASSYSNTGGRETQYF
13	TRBV5-1	NA	few	TRBJ1-1	TGCGCCAGCAGCTGGGGCGGGGACACTGAAGCTTTCTTT	CASSWGGDTEAFF